One sample yielded the 9 T cell receptor beta chains listed below, sequenced in a study of T cell repertoires in ileal Crohn's disease. Data came from immunoSEQ multiplex PCR; TCRdb stores just in-frame clones and leaves some out. The table has some 6,700 clones, 83% seen once; the top ten hold about 5%. The sequenced material came from ileal tissue. The origin of the receptors is an adult with Crohn's disease.

This sequence joins TRBV2 and TRBJ1-4, with 10 bases fitting TRBD1. The CDR3 runs 16 residues. Germline assignment: CDR1 SNHLY and CDR2 FYNNEI. The V gene end was trimmed by 5 bases and the J gene end by 10 bases; junction bases not matched to a gene: 13. The CDR3 protein is CASSFSGTGVGGKLFF. The CDR3 DNA follows: TGTGCCAGCAGTTTTTCCGGGACAGGGGTCGGTGGAAAACTGTTTTTT.

The gene calls are TRBV9 and TRBJ1-2; D is unresolved. The CDR3 extends over 12 amino acids. The germline gives CDR1 SGDLS, CDR2 YYNGEE. The V end lost 4 bases, the J end lost 1 base, and 5 bases lay between the germline ends. The CDR3 region is CASSTYNYGYTF. The DNA for the CDR3 is TGTGCCAGCAGCACCTATAACTATGGCTACACCTTC.

The chain couples TRBV4-1 to TRBJ2-7; D is possibly TRBD1 (5 bases). Germline V lookup: CDR1 MGHRA, CDR2 YSYEKL. Deletions cut 5 bases from V and 6 bases from J, with 17 bases between. CDR3 length: 14 amino acids. The CDR3: CASSKGSEASEQYF. The CDR3 nucleotides are TGCGCCAGCAGCAAGGGGTCAGAGGCTAGCGAGCAGTACTTC.

J is TRBJ2-7 and V is TRBV27, with 8 bases aligning to TRBD2. The junction had 8 bases not matched to a gene; V was cut back by 3 bases and J by 4 bases. Germline V gene sequence: CDR1 MNHEY, CDR2 SMNVEV (reference sequence). This CDR3 region has 15 residues. The CDR3 bases are TGTGCCAGCAGTTTGCAGAGCGGGGGCTTTTACGAGCAGTACTTC. Its translation: CASSLQSGGFYEQYF.

The chain recombines TRBV6-5 with TRBJ1-6; D remains unclear. The V end lost 4 bases, the J end lost 8 bases, and 9 bases lay between the germline ends. Germline loops: CDR1 MNHEY, CDR2 SVGAGI. This CDR3 comprises 13 residues. This CDR3 is CASSFEAHSPLHF. CDR3 nucleotides: TGTGCCAGCAGTTTTGAGGCGCATTCACCCCTCCACTTT.

The CDR3 nucleotides are TGTGCCAGAAGCTCGCCTCCCCGGGGTAACTATGGCTACACCTTC. The encoded protein is CARSSPPRGNYGYTF. The chain joins TRBV7-5 to TRBJ1-2. TRBV7-5 is a recognized pseudogene. The CDR3 loop spans 15 amino acids.

The CDR3 loop reads CASSLRGRNTEAFF. The CDR3 DNA reads as TGTGCCAGCAGCTTAAGAGGTAGGAACACTGAAGCTTTCTTT. The rearrangement links TRBV7-9 to TRBJ1-1, with D hard to call. Germline V gene sequence: CDR1 SEHNR, CDR2 FQNEAQ (reference sequence). This CDR3 spans 14 amino acids. V was clipped by 2 bases and J by 1 base, with 8 bases between them.

V and J are TRBV7-8 and TRBJ2-3, with D unresolved. CDR3 size: 15 residues. From germline, CDR1 is SGHVS and CDR2 FQNEAQ. With 5 bases removed from V and 6 bases from J, the gap between germline ends came to 18 bases. This CDR3 is CASSRSPNLVDTQYF. The CDR3 region has the DNA TGTGCCAGCAGCCGTTCCCCGAATCTAGTTGATACGCAGTATTTT.

This clone occurred a few times. The chain has TRBV30 and TRBJ1-1; D unclear. CDR1 and CDR2 from the germline V gene are GTSNPN and SVGIG (reference sequence). The V end was cut by 0 bases, the J end by 9 bases, with 17 bases between. The CDR3 has 14 residues. CDR3 in DNA: TGTGCCTGGAGTGTACGAGGGCGGGGAAGTCAAGCTTTCTTT. This gives the protein CAWSVRGRGSQAFF.